Below, 11 T cell receptor beta chains from the same sample are listed, as sequenced in a study of pediatric ulcerative colitis. Sequencing used immunoSEQ multiplex PCR; TCRdb keeps in-frame clones, though not all of them. The sample lists approximately 40,000 clones; roughly 70% were seen once. One to two pinch biopsies were taken from the rectum during colonoscopy. The specimen was gut tissue. The receptors originated from a boy younger than 18 with severe ulcerative colitis.

This chain links TRBV27 with TRBJ2-7, with a tentative D call TRBD1 (5 bases). CDR1 is MNHEY, CDR2 SMNVEV, per germline (reference sequence). Trimming took 2 bases from V and 0 from J, leaving 5 bases between them. The CDR3 consists of 13 residues. DNA of the CDR3: TGTGCCAGCAGTTTACAGGGCTCCTACGAGCAGTACTTC. Translation gives CASSLQGSYEQYF.

This clone was seen once. The chain is built from TRBV6-5 and TRBJ1-2, with 7 bases lining up with TRBD1. In germline, CDR1 is MNHEY, CDR2 SVGAGI. The CDR3 spans 13 residues. After removal of 4 bases from V and 8 bases from J, the junction contained 7 bases not matched to a gene. CDR3 DNA sequence: TGTGCCAGCAGTTTCCTCGACAGGGCGGGCTACACCTTC. It translates to CASSFLDRAGYTF.

The chain couples TRBV7-3 to TRBJ2-3; no definite D call. This CDR3 is built from 14 residues. The ends were cut back, 3 bases at V and 3 bases at J, with 10 bases in the middle. The germline CDR1 and CDR2 sequences are SGHTA and FQGTGA. CDR3 bases: TGTGCCAGCAGCTTGGGCGGAACAACAGATACGCAGTATTTT. It codes for CASSLGGTTDTQYF.

V usage is TRBV5-1 and J usage is TRBJ2-5, with 11 bases fitting TRBD1. Germline assignment: CDR1 SGHRS and CDR2 YFSETQ. The CDR3 runs 17 residues. The V and J ends lost 4 bases and 2 bases, in that order; junction bases with no gene match: 10. The CDR3 reads CASSRGSGTGGQETQYF. The CDR3 DNA follows: TGCGCCAGCAGCAGAGGATCCGGGACAGGGGGACAAGAGACCCAGTACTTC.

This chain links TRBV28 with TRBJ1-2; TRBD1 is a possible D gene (5 bases). The V end lost 3 bases, the J end lost 8 bases, and 13 bases lay between the germline ends. From germline, CDR1 is MDHEN and CDR2 SYDVKM. The CDR3 is 13 amino acids. CDR3 in amino acids: CASSLWGVRGYTF. The DNA for the CDR3 is TGTGCCAGCAGTTTGTGGGGGGTAAGGGGCTACACCTTC.

J is TRBJ2-6 and V is TRBV4-1; D uncertain. Germline V lookup: CDR1 MGHRA, CDR2 YSYEKL. The CDR3 length is 18 residues. Trimming pared 0 bases from V and 2 bases from J, leaving 14 bases between. CDR3 region: CASSQDLSSGAGANVLTF. The CDR3 nucleotides read TGCGCCAGCAGCCAAGATCTATCTTCGGGCGCTGGGGCCAACGTCCTGACTTTC.

The chain is built from TRBV5-1 and TRBJ2-7; D not resolved. In germline, CDR1 is SGHRS, CDR2 YFSETQ. Trimming removed 4 bases from V and 2 bases from J, with 10 bases in between. The CDR3 has 13 amino acids. CDR3 amino acids: CASSQSPTYEQYF. The CDR3 nucleotides read TGCGCCAGCAGCCAGTCACCCACCTACGAGCAGTACTTC.

This rearrangement joins TRBV7-6 to TRBJ2-7, with TRBD2 matching over 8 bases. Germline-derived CDR1 and CDR2 are SGHVS and FNYEAQ. V lost 3 bases, J lost 5 bases, and 12 bases stayed unmatched. The CDR3 runs 16 residues. The CDR3 DNA reads as TGTGCCAGCAGCTTGTGGGGCGGGGGGACTATTAACGAGCAGTACTTC. It specifies CASSLWGGGTINEQYF.

The gene calls are TRBV7-8 and TRBJ2-1; no reliable D call. V was clipped by 5 bases and J by 4 bases, with 6 bases between them. The CDR3 length is 12 residues. CDR1 SGHVS and CDR2 FQNEAQ come from the germline V gene. The CDR3 region is CASSHQYNEQFF. CDR3 coding DNA: TGTGCCAGCAGCCACCAGTACAATGAGCAGTTCTTC.

J is TRBJ2-6 and V is TRBV11-2; D assignment may be TRBD1 or TRBD2 (5 bases each). The length of the CDR3 is 15 residues. In germline, CDR1 is SGHAT, CDR2 FQNNGV. V was trimmed by 3 bases and J by 6 bases, leaving 12 bases between them. CDR3 in amino acids: CASSFNGAKANVLTF. CDR3 bases: TGTGCCAGCAGCTTTAACGGGGCGAAGGCCAACGTCCTGACTTTC.

The chain combines TRBV6-6 with TRBJ1-1, with D uncertain. This CDR3 is built from 14 residues. Germline V lookup: CDR1 MNHNY, CDR2 SVGAGI (reference sequence). Trimming shortened V by 4 bases and J by 12 bases, and 21 bases separated the two germline ends. The CDR3 protein is CASSSPLEPPVTFF. The CDR3 DNA reads TGTGCCAGCAGTTCCCCCTTAGAGCCCCCCGTAACTTTCTTT.